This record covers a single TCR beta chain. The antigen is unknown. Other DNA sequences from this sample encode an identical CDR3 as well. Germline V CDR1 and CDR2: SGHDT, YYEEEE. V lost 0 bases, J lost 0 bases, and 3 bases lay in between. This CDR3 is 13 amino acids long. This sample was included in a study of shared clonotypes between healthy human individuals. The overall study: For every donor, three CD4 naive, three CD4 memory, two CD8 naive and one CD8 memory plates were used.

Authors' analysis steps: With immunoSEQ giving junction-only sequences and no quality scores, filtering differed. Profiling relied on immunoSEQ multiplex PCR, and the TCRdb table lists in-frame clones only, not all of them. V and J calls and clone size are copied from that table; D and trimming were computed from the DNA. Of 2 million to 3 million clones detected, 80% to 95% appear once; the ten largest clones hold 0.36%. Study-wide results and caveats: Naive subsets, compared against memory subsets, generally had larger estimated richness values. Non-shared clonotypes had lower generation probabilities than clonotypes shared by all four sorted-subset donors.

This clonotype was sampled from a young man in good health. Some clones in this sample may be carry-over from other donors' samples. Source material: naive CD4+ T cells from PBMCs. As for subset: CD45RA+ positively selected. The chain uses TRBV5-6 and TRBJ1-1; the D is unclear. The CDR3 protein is CASSLAVNTEAFF. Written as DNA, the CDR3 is TGTGCCAGCAGCTTGGCAGTGAACACTGAAGCTTTCTTT.